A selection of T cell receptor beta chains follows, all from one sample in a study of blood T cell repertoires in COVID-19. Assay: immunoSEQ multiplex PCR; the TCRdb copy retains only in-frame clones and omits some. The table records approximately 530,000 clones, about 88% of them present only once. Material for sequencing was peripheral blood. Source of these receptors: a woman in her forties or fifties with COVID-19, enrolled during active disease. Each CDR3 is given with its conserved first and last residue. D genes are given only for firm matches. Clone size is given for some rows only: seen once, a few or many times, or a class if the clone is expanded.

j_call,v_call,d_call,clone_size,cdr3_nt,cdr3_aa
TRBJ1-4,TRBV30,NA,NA,TGTGCCTGGAGTCAGGGGAATGGCGAAAAACTGTTTTTT,CAWSQGNGEKLFF
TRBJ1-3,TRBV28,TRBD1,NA,TGTGCCAGCAACGACAGGGGGCGAGGAAACACCATATATTTT,CASNDRGRGNTIYF
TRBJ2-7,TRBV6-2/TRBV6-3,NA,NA,TGTGCCAGCAGTCTATCCCGGGTCTCCTACGAGCAGTACTTC,CASSLSRVSYEQYF
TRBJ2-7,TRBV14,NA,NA,TGTGCCAGCAGCCACCAAGACAGGTACGAGCAGTACTTC,CASSHQDRYEQYF
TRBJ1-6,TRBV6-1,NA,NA,TGTGCCAGCAGTGAAGCTGGTAGGGCGCGGGGTTCACCCCTCCACTTT,CASSEAGRARGSPLHF
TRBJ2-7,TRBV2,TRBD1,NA,TGTGCCAGCAGGATGGACAGGGCCCTCTACGAGCAGTACTTC,CASRMDRALYEQYF
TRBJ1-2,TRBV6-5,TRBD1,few,TGTGCCAGCAGCGCGGACAGGATCTCCTATGGCTACACCTTC,CASSADRISYGYTF
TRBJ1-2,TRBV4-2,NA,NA,TGTGCCAGCAGCCTCGACAGAGGCTATGGCTACACCTTC,CASSLDRGYGYTF
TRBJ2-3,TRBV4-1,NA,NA,TGCGCCAGCAGCCAAGCCCTAACAGATACGCAGTATTTT,CASSQALTDTQYF
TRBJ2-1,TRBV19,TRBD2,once,TGTGCCAGTAGTATATACAGGGCGGGGGGTCACAATGAGCAGTTCTTC,CASSIYRAGGHNEQFF
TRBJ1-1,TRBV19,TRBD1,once,TGTGCCAGTAGTATATCTCGTGGAGGACAGGGAGCTTTCTTT,CASSISRGGQGAFF
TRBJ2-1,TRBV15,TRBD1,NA,TGTGCCACCAGCAGAGGGAAGGGGGCTTTGTCTCTCGCGACAGAGCAGTTCTTC,CATSRGKGALSLATEQFF
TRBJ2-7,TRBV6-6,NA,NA,TGTGCCAGCAGGTTGGACAGCTCCTACGAGCAGTACTTC,CASRLDSSYEQYF
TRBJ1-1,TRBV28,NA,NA,TGTGCCAGCAGTCGCCGGACAGAGCCTGAAGCTTTCTTT,CASSRRTEPEAFF
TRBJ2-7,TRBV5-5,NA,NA,TGTGCCAGCAGTGTCGATGGCGGCTCCTACGAGCAGTACTTC,CASSVDGGSYEQYF
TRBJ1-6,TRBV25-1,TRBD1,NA,TGTGCCAGCAGAGGACAGGCAACACCCCTCCACTTT,CASRGQATPLHF
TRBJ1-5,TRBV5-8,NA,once,TGTGCCAGCAGCCCCTGGGGGGGCGTTCAGCCCCAGCATTTT,CASSPWGGVQPQHF
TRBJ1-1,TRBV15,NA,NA,TGTGCCACCAGCTCTGAGCGGGGGGACACTGAAGCTTTCTTT,CATSSERGDTEAFF
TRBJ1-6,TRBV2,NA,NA,TGTGCCAGCAGCACAGGGCCTTCACCCCTCCACTTT,CASSTGPSPLHF
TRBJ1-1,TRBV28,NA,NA,TGTGCCAGCAGCCCTCCAGTCTTTCCCACTGAAGCTTTCTTT,CASSPPVFPTEAFF
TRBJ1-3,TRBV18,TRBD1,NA,TGTGCCAGCTCAACATATACAGGGGATTTGTCTGGAAACACCATATATTTT,CASSTYTGDLSGNTIYF
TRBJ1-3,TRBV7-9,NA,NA,TGTGCCAGCAGCCTAGGACAGCTCTCTGGAAACACCATATATTTT,CASSLGQLSGNTIYF
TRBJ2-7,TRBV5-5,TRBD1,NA,TGTGCCAGCAGCTTGTCCGTGGGACAGGGGGAGTACTTC,CASSLSVGQGEYF
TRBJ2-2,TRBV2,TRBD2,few,TGTGCCAGCAGTCGAACTAGCGGGGGTAACACCGGGGAGCTGTTTTTT,CASSRTSGGNTGELFF
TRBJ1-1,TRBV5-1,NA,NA,TGCGCCAGCAGCCCTGTCCGGGGTGACACTGAAGCTTTCTTT,CASSPVRGDTEAFF
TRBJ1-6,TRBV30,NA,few,TGTGCCTGGACCAAACAGACTAATTCACCCCTCCACTTT,CAWTKQTNSPLHF
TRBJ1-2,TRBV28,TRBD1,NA,TGTGCCAGCACCGACGAGGGGGCAGGAGGCCGACGAAATGGCTACACCTTC,CASTDEGAGGRRNGYTF
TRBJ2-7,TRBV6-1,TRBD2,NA,TGTGCCAGCAGTGCCAAGCGACTAGCGGGGGGGACCTACGAGCAGTACTTC,CASSAKRLAGGTYEQYF
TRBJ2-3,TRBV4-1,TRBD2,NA,TGCGCCAGCAGCCAAGATTCGCGGGGGGGCCGCACAGATACGCAGTATTTT,CASSQDSRGGRTDTQYF